A single sample is the source of the 27 T cell receptor beta chains below, sequenced in a study of shared clonotypes between healthy human individuals. The protocol was immunoSEQ multiplex PCR, while the TCRdb copy is restricted to in-frame clones and leaves out a portion. The data contain 2 million to 3 million clones, 80% to 95% of them singletons. Material for sequencing was naive CD4+ T cells from PBMCs. This sample's subset: CD45RA+ positively selected. The receptors stem from a man aged 18-30 years in good health. Some clones in this sample may be carry-over from other donors' samples.

The CDR3 coding sequence is TGTGCCAGCAGCACCCAGCCGGGGGCAAACACCGGGGAGCTGTTTTTT. Translated, it gives CASSTQPGANTGELFF. The chain combines TRBV7-9 with TRBJ2-2; D could derive from TRBD1 or TRBD2 (6 bases each). Looked up from germline, CDR1 is SEHNR and CDR2 is FQNEAQ (reference sequence). The CDR3 loop spans 16 amino acids. Trimming removed 5 bases at V and 2 bases at J, with 15 bases between.

This chain uses TRBV5-1 with TRBJ2-1; no reliable D call. The germline V gene encodes CDR1 SGHRS and CDR2 YFSETQ. The V gene lost 2 bases and the J gene lost 10 bases, with 13 bases spanning the gap. The CDR3 sequence is 13 residues long. Here the CDR3 reads CASSFGQQNEQFF. DNA for the CDR3: TGCGCCAGCAGCTTTGGCCAGCAGAACGAGCAGTTCTTC.

On this clone itself: Other nucleotide sequences in the sample specify the same CDR3. The CDR3: CASSLGAGGNEQFF. In DNA, the CDR3 is TGCGCCAGCAGCTTGGGGGCGGGAGGCAATGAGCAGTTCTTC. V usage is TRBV5-1 and J usage is TRBJ2-1; 8 nucleotides match TRBD2. The CDR3 loop spans 14 amino acids. The germline V gene has CDR1 SGHRS and CDR2 YFSETQ. V shed 0 bases, J shed 6 bases, and the junction held 2 bases outside the gene matches.

The rearrangement links TRBV5-1 to TRBJ2-7; perhaps D is TRBD1 or TRBD2 (5 bases each). CDR1 is SGHRS and CDR2 is YFSETQ in the germline V gene. The CDR3 extends over 15 amino acids. V was clipped by 2 bases and J by 1 base, with 13 bases between them. The CDR3, as DNA: TGCGCCAGCAGCTTCCGGGACCACGGTTCCTACGAGCAGTACTTC. Residues: CASSFRDHGSYEQYF.

The gene calls are TRBV27 and TRBJ2-1; D tentatively fits TRBD1 or TRBD2 (6 bases each). The germline CDR1 and CDR2 sequences are MNHEY and SMNVEV (reference sequence). The CDR3 covers 16 residues. Trimming pared 7 bases from V and 2 bases from J, leaving 18 bases between. CDR3 DNA: TGTGCCAGCACAGGAGGGCTCCAGGGGACCTACAATGAGCAGTTCTTC. Protein: CASTGGLQGTYNEQFF.

This chain uses TRBV6-1 with TRBJ2-1; TRBD1 or TRBD2 may be the D gene (5 bases each). V shed 3 bases and J shed 4 bases, with 13 bases lying between them. Germline V lookup: CDR1 MNHNS, CDR2 SASEGT. The CDR3 extends over 15 amino acids. CDR3 loop: CASSDDGAWYNEQFF. DNA for the CDR3: TGTGCCAGCAGTGACGACGGGGCTTGGTACAATGAGCAGTTCTTC.

CDR3 sequence reads: CASSYTRQTYEQYF. The DNA of the CDR3 is TGTGCCAGCAGTTACACCCGGCAGACCTACGAGCAGTACTTC. The genes are TRBV6-5 and TRBJ2-5; unclear D gene. Judging by the DNA end, TRBJ2-7 fits better; the J call may be wrong. The length of the CDR3 is 14 residues. From germline, CDR1 is MNHEY and CDR2 SVGAGI.

This clone was seen more than once but under ten times. This sequence joins TRBV30 and TRBJ1-4, with a possible D match to TRBD1 (6 bases). CDR1 GTSNPN and CDR2 SVGIG come from the germline V gene (reference sequence). The CDR3 is 13 amino acids. Trimming pared 2 bases from V and 2 bases from J, leaving 6 bases between. CDR3 amino acids: CAWSQGTNEKLFF. CDR3 bases: TGTGCCTGGAGTCAGGGGACTAATGAAAAACTGTTTTTT.

The rearrangement joins TRBV9 to TRBJ2-7, with unresolved D. Trimming left V 1 base short and J 2 bases short, with 10 bases between. The V gene's germline CDR1 is SGDLS and CDR2 YYNGEE. The CDR3 sequence is 14 residues long. CDR3 in DNA: TGTGCCAGCAGCGTAACCCCAGAGACCTACGAGCAGTACTTC. It is translated as CASSVTPETYEQYF. The full variable domain, rest sourced from reference TRBV9 and TRBJ2-7, is DSGVTQTPKHLITATGQRVTLRCSPRSGDLSVYWYQQSLDQGLQFLIQYYNGEERAKGNILERFSAQQFPDLHSELNLSSLELGDSALYFCASSVTPETYEQYFGPGTRLTVT.

This rearrangement joins TRBV7-2 to TRBJ2-7, with D uncertain. With 3 bases removed from V and 7 bases from J, the gap between germline ends came to 16 bases. The CDR3 is 14 amino acids. Germline-derived CDR1 and CDR2 are SGHTA and FQGNSA. As DNA, the CDR3 is TGTGCCAGCAGCTTTCGGTCGGGTGAGTTGGAGCAGTACTTC. Amino acid sequence: CASSFRSGELEQYF.

The chain is built from TRBV6-6 and TRBJ1-2; D is possibly TRBD1 (5 bases). CDR1 is MNHNY, CDR2 SVGAGI, per germline (reference sequence). V was cut by 6 bases and J by 4 bases, with 18 bases left in between. CDR3 size: 15 residues. The CDR3 DNA reads TGTGCCAGCAGCCAAGGGGACCCACGCCCCTATGGCTACACCTTC. It codes for CASSQGDPRPYGYTF.

The gene calls are TRBV11-2 and TRBJ2-7; the match to TRBD2 covers 8 bases. This CDR3 comprises 14 residues. The germline CDR1 and CDR2 sequences are SGHAT and FQNNGV. The J segment lost 2 bases and the V segment lost 3 bases, leaving 3 bases of the junction unmatched. The CDR3 region has the DNA TGTGCCAGCAGCTTCGGGAGGGCCCCCTACGAGCAGTACTTC. This translates into CASSFGRAPYEQYF.

CDR3 amino acids: CASSPELAGVSDTQYF. DNA of the CDR3: TGTGCCAGCAGCCCCGAACTAGCGGGAGTATCAGATACGCAGTATTTT. This sequence joins TRBV5-4 and TRBJ2-3; 11 bases align to TRBD2. The CDR3 has 16 residues. V was pared by 4 bases and J by 4 bases, with 8 bases of the junction left unmatched. Germline CDR1 reads SGHNT; CDR2 reads YYREEE (reference sequence).

This clone came up once. This rearrangement joins TRBV7-9 to TRBJ1-3; no clear D gene. The germline gives CDR1 SEHNR, CDR2 FQNEAQ (reference sequence). V lost 5 bases, J lost 4 bases, and 27 bases lay in between. The CDR3 is 19 amino acids. The CDR3 nucleotides are TGTGCCAGCAGCATACTTGCCGGGTCTGCCGTCCTGGAGGGAAACACCATATATTTT. Translating gives CASSILAGSAVLEGNTIYF.

CDR3 DNA: TGCGCCAGCACCCACCTCCCCGACATCACCGGGGATAAACTGTTTTTT. Amino acids: CASTHLPDITGDKLFF. The chain employs TRBV23-1 and TRBJ1-4; no definite D call. TRBV23-1 is an ORF for which the function is uncertain. The CDR3 runs to 16 residues. Trimming removed 7 bases at V and 11 bases at J, with 26 bases between.

The chain joins TRBV27 to TRBJ2-7, with 10 bases matching TRBD1. The CDR3 contains 15 residues. V shed 3 bases, J shed 3 bases, and the junction held 5 bases outside the gene matches. CDR1 and CDR2 (germline): MNHEY, SMNVEV (reference sequence). CDR3 sequence: CASSFRTGGNYEQYF. The CDR3 DNA follows: TGTGCCAGCAGTTTCCGGACAGGGGGAAACTACGAGCAGTACTTC.

The chain links TRBV9 to TRBJ1-1; D remains unclear. Trimming shortened V by 0 bases and J by 1 base, and 4 bases separated the two germline ends. Per germline, CDR1 SGDLS and CDR2 YYNGEE. This CDR3 contains 13 residues. The chain's CDR3 is CASSVVSNTEAFF. CDR3 coding DNA: TGTGCCAGCAGCGTAGTGTCGAACACTGAAGCTTTCTTT.

This clone was seen a single time. The rearrangement links TRBV18 to TRBJ2-1; weak D call: TRBD2 (6 bases). CDR1 and CDR2 (germline): KGHSH, LQKENI. The CDR3 runs to 13 residues. V lost 5 bases to trimming and J lost 10 bases, with 15 bases between them. CDR3 coding DNA: TGTGCCAGCTCAGAACGGGAGTTGGGGGAGCAGTTCTTC. Its translation is CASSERELGEQFF.

CDR3 DNA sequence: TGTGCCAGCAGCTTAGCGGTCAGGCAGCAAGAGACCCAGTACTTC. Residues: CASSLAVRQQETQYF. J is TRBJ2-5 and V is TRBV7-9; D is ambiguous. V lost 0 bases and J lost 2, with 10 bases in between. From germline, CDR1 is SEHNR and CDR2 FQNEAQ (reference sequence). The CDR3 is 15 residues long.

V gene TRBV15 combines with J gene TRBJ2-3, with 8 bases identical to TRBD2. The CDR3 runs 18 residues. Trimming at V came to 5 bases and at J to 4 bases, leaving 17 bases not matched to a gene. Germline CDR1 LNHNV, CDR2 YYDKDF (reference sequence). In nucleotides, the CDR3 is TGTGCCACCAGCCCGCCGAGAGGAGCGGGAGAGGGCGCAGATACGCAGTATTTT. Translated, it gives CATSPPRGAGEGADTQYF. The complete variable domain, with remaining parts taken from reference TRBV15 and TRBJ2-3, reads DAMVIQNPRYQVTQFGKPVTLSCSQTLNHNVMYWYQQKSSQAPKLLFHYYDKDFNNEADTPDNFQSRRPNTSFCFLDIRSPGLGDTAMYLCATSPPRGAGEGADTQYFGPGTRLTVL.

This rearrangement joins TRBV15 to TRBJ1-5; D unclear. Germline V gene lookup returns CDR1 LNHNV and CDR2 YYDKDF (reference sequence). The V and J ends lost 1 base and 3 bases respectively, with 10 bases between them. The CDR3 consists of 15 residues. This CDR3 is CATSRVSNPNQPQHF. The CDR3 DNA follows: TGTGCCACCAGCAGAGTATCTAACCCCAATCAGCCCCAGCATTTT.

This clone was observed once. The genes are TRBV27 and TRBJ2-5, with TRBD1 matching 9 bases. The CDR3 length is 15 residues. The J segment lost 6 bases and the V segment lost 6 bases, leaving 11 bases of the junction unmatched. CDR1 and CDR2 (germline): MNHEY, SMNVEV (reference sequence). The CDR3 DNA reads as TGTGCCAGCAGCATCTCCGCCGGGACAGGGAAGACCCAGTACTTC. It yields the protein CASSISAGTGKTQYF.

The chain couples TRBV7-6 to TRBJ2-5; perhaps D is TRBD1 or TRBD2 (6 bases each). CDR1 and CDR2 from the germline V gene are SGHVS and FNYEAQ. Trimming removed 5 bases from V and 0 bases from J, with 13 bases in between. The CDR3 length is 15 residues. The CDR3 DNA follows: TGTGCCAGCAGCGACACGCGGGACAACCAAGAGACCCAGTACTTC. It codes for CASSDTRDNQETQYF.

V usage is TRBV5-1 and J usage is TRBJ2-7, with unresolved D. V dropped 2 bases and J dropped 2 bases, with 11 bases sitting between them. This CDR3 has 14 residues. CDR1 and CDR2 from the germline V gene are SGHRS and YFSETQ. The CDR3 loop reads CASSFRGRPYEQYF. The CDR3 DNA follows: TGCGCCAGCAGCTTCCGTGGCAGACCCTACGAGCAGTACTTC.

The chain employs TRBV28 and TRBJ1-5; a possible D gene is TRBD1 (5 bases). Trimming took 8 bases from V and 6 from J, leaving 20 bases between them. The CDR3 is made up of 15 amino acids. Germline CDR1 MDHEN, CDR2 SYDVKM. The DNA of the CDR3 is TGTGCCAGCCACGGGGGAGGGGCGGTTGGTCAGCCCCAGCATTTT. Encoded protein: CASHGGGAVGQPQHF.

The chain couples TRBV6-1 to TRBJ1-2, with D unresolved. The CDR3 is made up of 15 amino acids. The germline V and J ends were trimmed by 2 bases and 0 bases, with 10 bases remaining between them. CDR1 MNHNS and CDR2 SASEGT come from the germline V gene. This CDR3 is CASSEYRQANYGYTF. CDR3 in DNA: TGTGCCAGCAGTGAATACCGCCAGGCTAACTATGGCTACACCTTC.

About this clone itself: Other DNA sequences in this sample translate to the same CDR3. This chain uses TRBV15 with TRBJ2-5; D not resolved. The CDR3 has 12 amino acids. Trimming cost V 1 base and J 5 bases, with 5 bases left between them. Germline CDR1 reads LNHNV; CDR2 reads YYDKDF (reference sequence). CDR3 DNA: TGTGCCACCAGCAGAGGGCCGGAGACCCAGTACTTC. Its protein is CATSRGPETQYF.